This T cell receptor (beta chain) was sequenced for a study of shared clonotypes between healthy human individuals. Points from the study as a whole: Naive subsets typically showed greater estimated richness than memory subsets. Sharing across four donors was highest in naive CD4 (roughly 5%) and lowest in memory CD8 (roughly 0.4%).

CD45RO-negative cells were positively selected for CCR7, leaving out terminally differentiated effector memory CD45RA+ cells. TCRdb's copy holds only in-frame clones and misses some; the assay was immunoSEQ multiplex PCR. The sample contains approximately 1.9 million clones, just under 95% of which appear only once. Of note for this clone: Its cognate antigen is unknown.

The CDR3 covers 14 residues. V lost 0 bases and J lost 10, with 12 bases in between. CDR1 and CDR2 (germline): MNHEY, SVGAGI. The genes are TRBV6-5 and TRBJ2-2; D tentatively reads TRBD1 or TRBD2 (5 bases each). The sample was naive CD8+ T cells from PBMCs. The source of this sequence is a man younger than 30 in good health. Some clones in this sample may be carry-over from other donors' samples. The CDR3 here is CASSYSGVGLELFF. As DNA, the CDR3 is TGTGCCAGCAGTTACTCGGGGGTCGGTTTGGAGCTGTTTTTT.